These 28 T cell receptor beta chains were sequenced from one sample in a study of T cell repertoires in cytomegalovirus infection. A single record per CDR3 protein comes from TCRdb applying MiXCR to the reads. The data show some 920,000 distinct CDR3 sequences, around 31% seen once. These receptors have no known antigen. The material was cultured CD8+ T cells from PBMCs, obtained from culture after CMV antigen stimulation. The receptors derive from a human donor in good health (CMV status not recorded). Some clones in this sample may be carry-over from other donors' samples.

The gene calls are TRBV6-5 and TRBJ1-1; 7 bases are a match to TRBD1. The CDR3 sequence is 15 residues long. With V trimmed by 2 bases and J by 0 bases, 3 bases remained unmatched. Germline CDR1 is MNHEY and CDR2 is SVGAGI. For the CDR3, the DNA is TGTGCCAGCAGTTACGCCGGGACAGTGAACACTGAAGCTTTCTTT. Its protein is CASSYAGTVNTEAFF.

The rearrangement links TRBV20-1 to TRBJ2-7; D possibly corresponds to TRBD1 (7 bases). V was shortened by 6 bases and J by 2 bases, with 17 bases between the two germline ends. The CDR3 totals 14 residues. Germline CDR1 is DFQATT and CDR2 is SNEGSKA (reference sequence). CDR3 residues: CSARPRDRPYEQYF. The CDR3 DNA reads as TGCAGTGCCCGGCCGCGGGACAGACCCTACGAGCAGTACTTC.

The chain links TRBV13 to TRBJ2-1, with 13 positions matching TRBD2. CDR1 and CDR2 (germline): PRHDT, FYEKMQ (reference sequence). V shed 0 bases, J shed 8 bases, and the junction held 7 bases outside the gene matches. The CDR3 length is 17 residues. The CDR3 DNA is TGTGCCAGCAGCTTAGGATCGGGACTAGCGGGAAGGGATGAGCAGTTCTTC. As protein: CASSLGSGLAGRDEQFF.

Remarks on this clonotype: With a much larger clone just one base away, this may be a read error. The chain has TRBV7-8 and TRBJ1-1, with a possible D match to TRBD1 (6 bases). The CDR3 consists of 15 residues. V lost 5 bases and J lost 0, with 13 bases in between. Germline assignment: CDR1 SGHVS and CDR2 FQNEAQ. The DNA for the CDR3 is TGTGCCAGCAGCGCCCCACAGGGACTGAACACTGAAGCTTTCTTT. It translates to CASSAPQGLNTEAFF.

The chain has TRBV2 and TRBJ2-7; 7 bases are shared with TRBD1. V lost 2 bases and J lost 5; bases outside the gene matches: 6. Germline V lookup: CDR1 SNHLY, CDR2 FYNNEI. This CDR3 has 14 residues. CDR3: CASSEKGAVHEQYF. The CDR3 bases are TGTGCCAGCAGTGAAAAGGGGGCCGTCCACGAGCAGTACTTC.

The chain combines TRBV28 with TRBJ2-3; no reliable D call. Germline V gene data show CDR1 as MDHEN and CDR2 as SYDVKM. This CDR3 has 15 amino acids. V lost 7 bases and J lost 2, with 16 bases in between. The CDR3 sequence: CASIPEEKYTDTQYF. CDR3 bases: TGTGCCAGCATACCTGAGGAGAAGTACACAGATACGCAGTATTTT.

This clonotype was counted between two and nine times. The chain carries TRBV7-6 and TRBJ2-1; 7 nucleotides align to TRBD2. CDR1 is SGHVS and CDR2 is FNYEAQ in the germline V gene. The CDR3 contains 15 residues. Trimming at V came to 5 bases and at J to 8 bases, leaving 12 bases not matched to a gene. CDR3: CASSPSVGGLDEQFF. CDR3 nucleotide sequence: TGTGCCAGCAGCCCTAGCGTGGGGGGGTTGGATGAGCAGTTCTTC.

The chain has TRBV25-1 and TRBJ2-7; the D is unclear. The ends were cut back, 0 bases at V and 7 bases at J, with 16 bases in the middle. CDR3 length: 15 amino acids. Germline-derived CDR1 and CDR2 are MGHDK and SYGVNS. CDR3 sequence: CASSEYFERLGEQYF. The DNA of the CDR3 is TGTGCCAGCAGTGAATATTTCGAGAGGCTGGGGGAGCAGTACTTC.

The chain has TRBV19 and TRBJ2-3; TRBD1 agrees at 8 bases. The CDR3 sequence is 17 residues long. CDR1 LNHDA and CDR2 SQIVND come from the germline V gene (reference sequence). The junction had 8 bases not matched to a gene; V was cut back by 1 base and J by 2 bases. CDR3 bases: TGTGCCAGTAGTATAGTACCGGACAGGGTTTCCACAGATACGCAGTATTTT. Residues: CASSIVPDRVSTDTQYF.

The table lists this clonotype with many counts. J is TRBJ2-7 and V is TRBV7-2; D gene ambiguous. V dropped 2 bases and J dropped 3 bases, with 20 bases sitting between them. The germline CDR1 and CDR2 sequences are SGHTA and FQGNSA. CDR3 length: 17 amino acids. As DNA, the CDR3 is TGTGCCAGCAGCTTAAACTATTCCCCCACCTACGGCTACGAGCAGTACGTC. It specifies CASSLNYSPTYGYEQYV.

Ten or more counts support this clonotype. V usage is TRBV28 and J usage is TRBJ2-5, with 8 bases aligning to TRBD1. CDR3 size: 19 residues. CDR1 MDHEN and CDR2 SYDVKM come from the germline V gene. The V gene end was trimmed by 3 bases and the J gene end by 6 bases; junction bases not matched to a gene: 21. The CDR3 nucleotides read TGTGCCAGCAGTTTTTTAGTGTTCCTTCCGGGACAGGAATCACAGACCCAGTACTTC. Translated: CASSFLVFLPGQESQTQYF.

The sample holds a few counts of this clonotype. This chain connects TRBV4-1 to TRBJ2-1; perhaps TRBD2 as D (5 bases). V lost 0 bases to trimming and J lost 9 bases, with 21 bases between them. Germline CDR1 and CDR2: MGHRA and YSYEKL. The CDR3 is 17 residues long. The CDR3 DNA reads as TGCGCCAGCAGCCAAGATGTTCTCGGTCAAGCGGACTTTGAGCAGTTCTTC. Translating gives CASSQDVLGQADFEQFF.

CDR3 sequence: CASRRGQGYHEQYF. The CDR3 DNA is TGTGCCAGCAGGAGGGGACAGGGGTACCACGAGCAGTACTTC. The rearrangement joins TRBV2 to TRBJ2-7, with 10 bases that match TRBD1. The germline gives CDR1 SNHLY, CDR2 FYNNEI. The V gene end was trimmed by 6 bases and the J gene end by 5 bases; junction bases not matched to a gene: 7. The CDR3 extends over 14 amino acids.

The gene calls are TRBV7-3 and TRBJ2-3; 12 bases are a match to TRBD2. The CDR3 sequence is 16 residues long. Germline V CDR1 and CDR2: SGHTA, FQGTGA. The J segment lost 2 bases and the V segment lost 4 bases, leaving 4 bases of the junction unmatched. CDR3 sequence reads: CASSYGLAGNTDTQYF. DNA for the CDR3: TGTGCCAGCAGCTACGGACTAGCGGGGAACACAGATACGCAGTATTTT.

The rearrangement links TRBV10-3 to TRBJ2-2; 14 bases agree with TRBD2. In germline, CDR1 is ENHRY, CDR2 SYGVKD. The ends lost 6 bases at V and 2 bases at J; junction bases unmatched: 8. This CDR3 has 18 amino acids. The CDR3 region has the DNA TGTGCCATCAGGCTGGGACTAGCGGGGGAGCCTAACACCGGGGAGCTGTTTTTT. Translated, it gives CAIRLGLAGEPNTGELFF.

This clonotype was counted between two and nine times. V usage is TRBV7-9 and J usage is TRBJ2-7; a weak D match, TRBD2 (6 bases). CDR3 size: 12 residues. The V end was cut by 6 bases, the J end by 7 bases, with 13 bases between. The V gene's germline CDR1 is SEHNR and CDR2 FQNEAQ (reference sequence). CDR3 in DNA: TGTGCCAGCAGGGCAGGCGGGGATGAGCAGTACGTC. Its translation is CASRAGGDEQYV.

This clonotype was recorded a few times. The chain couples TRBV12-3 or TRBV12-4 to TRBJ1-2, with D unresolved. Trimming took off 1 base at V and 0 bases at J, with 15 bases between the two ends. This CDR3 spans 17 amino acids. CDR3 protein: CASSLVRRQLANYGYTF. CDR3 nucleotides: TGTGCCAGCAGTTTAGTTCGGAGGCAGCTAGCTAACTATGGCTACACCTTC.

Comment on this clonotype: Its ends do not fully match the called genes, so a read error is possible. This chain links TRBV20-1 with TRBJ1-2, with a weak D call TRBD1 (5 bases). The CDR3 runs to 9 residues. Germline V gives CDR1 DFQATT, CDR2 SNEGSKA (reference sequence). Here the CDR3 DNA reads TGCAGTGCTTCGACAGACCCCCCCTTC. As protein: CSASTDPPF.

In this sample, this clonotype turned up a few times. The CDR3 nucleotides read TGTGCCAGCAGGCTAGGGACTGGACAAGAGACCCAGTACTTC. It codes for CASRLGTGQETQYF. V usage is TRBV5-8 and J usage is TRBJ2-5, with D possibly being TRBD2 (6 bases). Trimming left V 5 bases short and J 2 bases short, with 13 bases between. Per germline, CDR1 SGHTS and CDR2 YDEGEE. The CDR3 consists of 14 residues.

The gene calls are TRBV6-5 and TRBJ1-5; tentative D call: TRBD1 (5 bases). With 4 bases removed from V and 0 bases from J, the gap between germline ends came to 13 bases. The V gene's germline CDR1 is MNHEY and CDR2 SVGAGI. There are 16 residues in the CDR3. The CDR3 nucleotides read TGTGCCAGCAGTTCCCCGAGGGACGTTAGCAATCAGCCCCAGCATTTT. Its translation: CASSSPRDVSNQPQHF.

The chain combines TRBV6-6 with TRBJ2-3; 11 bases are a match to TRBD2. This CDR3 region has 17 residues. The V segment lost 2 bases and the J segment 3 bases; nucleotides outside the gene matches: 7. Germline CDR1 is MNHNY and CDR2 is SVGAGI (reference sequence). In DNA, the CDR3 is TGTGCCAGCAGTTACCTAGCGACTAGCGGGGTTACAGATACGCAGTATTTT. It specifies CASSYLATSGVTDTQYF.

This chain connects TRBV10-3 to TRBJ2-7; D is perhaps TRBD2 (5 bases). The CDR3 consists of 13 residues. CDR1 and CDR2 from the germline V gene are ENHRY and SYGVKD. Trimming stripped 9 bases from V and 1 base from J, with 13 bases between. CDR3 region: CAMRVKESYEQYV. CDR3 in DNA: TGTGCCATGAGGGTGAAAGAGTCCTACGAGCAGTACGTC.

The chain recombines TRBV28 with TRBJ1-5, with D hard to call. The CDR3 totals 14 residues. The germline V and J ends were trimmed by 1 base and 0 bases, with 4 bases remaining between them. The germline CDR1 and CDR2 sequences are MDHEN and SYDVKM. CDR3 bases: TGTGCCAGCAGTTTATACGTTAGCAATCAGCCCCAGCATTTT. Its translation is CASSLYVSNQPQHF.

This clonotype was observed a few times. This rearrangement joins TRBV6-1 to TRBJ1-5; maybe TRBD1 (5 bases). Germline V gives CDR1 MNHNS, CDR2 SASEGT. Trimming stripped 6 bases from V and 2 bases from J, with 14 bases between. CDR3 length: 15 residues. CDR3 bases: TGTGCCAGCAGCAGGGTCCCGGAGCGCAATCAGCCCCAGCATTTT. Amino acids: CASSRVPERNQPQHF.

The rearrangement uses TRBV27 and TRBJ2-7; D is possibly TRBD1 (6 bases). CDR3 size: 16 residues. Germline V lookup: CDR1 MNHEY, CDR2 SMNVEV (reference sequence). V dropped 0 bases and J dropped 1 base, with 13 bases sitting between them. As DNA, the CDR3 is TGTGCCAGCAGTTTATCGTCAGGGGACCTATCCTACGAGCAGTACTTC. It encodes CASSLSSGDLSYEQYF.

This clonotype has at least ten counts. This rearrangement joins TRBV7-2 to TRBJ1-2; D remains ambiguous. The V gene's germline CDR1 is SGHTA and CDR2 FQGNSA. Trimming shortened V by 2 bases and J by 6 bases, and 10 bases separated the two germline ends. The CDR3 covers 13 residues. CDR3 in amino acids: CASSLPRGNGYTF. Written as DNA, the CDR3 is TGTGCCAGCAGCTTACCTCGAGGAAATGGCTACACCTTC.

In its sample, this clonotype was seen once. Relative to the germline gene, one junction end is altered; a read error may explain this. This chain joins TRBV20-1 and TRBJ2-3; TRBD2 matches at 8 bases. CDR3 length: 14 residues. Germline loops: CDR1 DFQATT, CDR2 SNEGSKA (reference sequence). The CDR3 reads CSESGGTSTDTQNF. CDR3 DNA sequence: TGCAGTGAGAGCGGGGGCACTAGCACAGATACGCAGAATTTT.

This clonotype was counted between two and nine times. The chain uses TRBV15 and TRBJ2-5; 7 bases align to TRBD2. The V and J ends lost 5 bases and 5 bases, in that order; junction bases with no gene match: 14. The CDR3 is made up of 16 amino acids. Germline V gene lookup returns CDR1 LNHNV and CDR2 YYDKDF (reference sequence). The CDR3 DNA follows: TGTGCCACCAGCGAAGATGCGGGGGTTATAGGGGAGACCCAGTACTTC. The encoded protein is CATSEDAGVIGETQYF. Drawing the rest from reference TRBV15 and TRBJ2-5, the complete variable domain is DAMVIQNPRYQVTQFGKPVTLSCSQTLNHNVMYWYQQKSSQAPKLLFHYYDKDFNNEADTPDNFQSRRPNTSFCFLDIRSPGLGDTAMYLCATSEDAGVIGETQYFGPGTRLLVL.